This T cell receptor (beta chain) was obtained from a study of shared clonotypes between healthy human individuals. V lost 3 bases and J 8 bases, leaving 19 bases between the germline ends. The CDR3 covers 15 residues. Germline values: CDR1 SNHLY, CDR2 FYNNEI. Sequenced by immunoSEQ multiplex PCR; TCRdb stores in-frame clones only, minus some. The sample contains approximately 2.5 million clones, 90% to 95% of which appear only once. The origin of this receptor is a man younger than 30 in good health. The sample was naive CD4+ T cells sorted from blood. Documented subset: CD45RA+ positively selected. This chain uses TRBV2 with TRBJ1-2, with a possible D match to TRBD1 (6 bases). CDR3 in DNA: TGTGCCAGCAGTGATCCCTTGACGTACAGGGACGGCTACACCTTC. This sequence encodes CASSDPLTYRDGYTF. Combining the CDR3 with reference TRBV2 and TRBJ1-2 gives the whole variable domain EPEVTQTPSHQVTQMGQEVILRCVPISNHLYFYWYRQILGQKVEFLVSFYNNEISEKSEIFDDQFSVERPDGSNFTLKIRSTKLEDSAMYFCASSDPLTYRDGYTFGSGTRLTVV.